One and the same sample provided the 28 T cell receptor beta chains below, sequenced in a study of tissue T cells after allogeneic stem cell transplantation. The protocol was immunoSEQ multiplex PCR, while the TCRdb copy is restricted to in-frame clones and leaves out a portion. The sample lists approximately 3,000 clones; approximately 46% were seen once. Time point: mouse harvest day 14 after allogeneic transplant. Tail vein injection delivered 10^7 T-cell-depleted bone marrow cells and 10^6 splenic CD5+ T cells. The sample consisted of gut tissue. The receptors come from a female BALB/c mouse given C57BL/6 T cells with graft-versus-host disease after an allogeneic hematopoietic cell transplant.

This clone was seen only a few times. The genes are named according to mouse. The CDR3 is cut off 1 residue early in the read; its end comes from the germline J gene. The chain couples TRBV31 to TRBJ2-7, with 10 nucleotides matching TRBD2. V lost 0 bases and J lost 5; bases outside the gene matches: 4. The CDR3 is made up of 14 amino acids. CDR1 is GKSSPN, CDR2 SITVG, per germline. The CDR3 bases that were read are TGTGCCTGGAGTCTATCTGGGGGGGCGCATGAACAGTAC. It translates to CAWSLSGGAHEQY. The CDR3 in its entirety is CAWSLSGGAHEQYF.

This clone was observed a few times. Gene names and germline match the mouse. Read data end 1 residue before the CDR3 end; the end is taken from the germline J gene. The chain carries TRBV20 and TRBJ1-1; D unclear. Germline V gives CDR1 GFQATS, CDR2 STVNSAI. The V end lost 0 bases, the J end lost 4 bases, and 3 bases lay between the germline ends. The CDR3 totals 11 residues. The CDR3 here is CGARDITEVFF. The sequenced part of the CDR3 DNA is TGTGGTGCTAGGGACATCACAGAAGTCTTC.

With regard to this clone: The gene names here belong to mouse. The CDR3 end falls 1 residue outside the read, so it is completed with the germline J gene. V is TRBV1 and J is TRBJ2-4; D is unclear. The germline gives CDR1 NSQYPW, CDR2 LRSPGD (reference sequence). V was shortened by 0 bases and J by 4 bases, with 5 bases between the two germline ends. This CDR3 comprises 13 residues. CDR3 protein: CTCSADHKNTLYF. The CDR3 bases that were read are TGCACCTGCAGTGCAGATCACAAAAACACCTTGTAC.

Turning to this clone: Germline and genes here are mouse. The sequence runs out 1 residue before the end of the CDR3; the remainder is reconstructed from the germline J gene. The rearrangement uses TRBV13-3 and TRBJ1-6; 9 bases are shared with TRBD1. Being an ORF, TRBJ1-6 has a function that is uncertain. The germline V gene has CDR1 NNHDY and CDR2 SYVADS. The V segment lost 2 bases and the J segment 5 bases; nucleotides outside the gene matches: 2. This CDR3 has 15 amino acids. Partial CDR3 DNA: TGTGCCAGCAGTGAAGGGGACAGGGATAATTCGCCCCTCTAC. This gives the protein CASSEGDRDNSPLY. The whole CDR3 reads CASSEGDRDNSPLYF.

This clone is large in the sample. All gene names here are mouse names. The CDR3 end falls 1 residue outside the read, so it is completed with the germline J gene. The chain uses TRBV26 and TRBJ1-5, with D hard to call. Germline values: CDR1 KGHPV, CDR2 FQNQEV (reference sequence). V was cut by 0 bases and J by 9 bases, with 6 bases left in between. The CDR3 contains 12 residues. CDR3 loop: CASSLSRGAPLF. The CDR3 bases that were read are TGTGCCAGCAGTCTGTCCCGGGGGGCTCCGCTT.

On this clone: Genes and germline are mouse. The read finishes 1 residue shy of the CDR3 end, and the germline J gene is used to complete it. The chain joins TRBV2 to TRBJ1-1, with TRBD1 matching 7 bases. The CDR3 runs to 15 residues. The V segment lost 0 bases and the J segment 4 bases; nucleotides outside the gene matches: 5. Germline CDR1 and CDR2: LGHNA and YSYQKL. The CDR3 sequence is CASSQEGQGVTEVFF. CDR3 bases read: TGTGCCAGCAGCCAAGAAGGGCAGGGGGTCACAGAAGTCTTC.

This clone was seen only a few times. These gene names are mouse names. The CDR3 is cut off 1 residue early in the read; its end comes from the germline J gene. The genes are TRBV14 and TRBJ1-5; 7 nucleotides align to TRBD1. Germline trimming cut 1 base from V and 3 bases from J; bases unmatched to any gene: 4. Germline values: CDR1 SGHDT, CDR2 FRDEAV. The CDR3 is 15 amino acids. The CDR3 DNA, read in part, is TGTGCCAGCAGTTTCCGACAGGGTGGCAACCAGGCTCCGCTT. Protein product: CASSFRQGGNQAPL. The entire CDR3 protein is CASSFRQGGNQAPLF.

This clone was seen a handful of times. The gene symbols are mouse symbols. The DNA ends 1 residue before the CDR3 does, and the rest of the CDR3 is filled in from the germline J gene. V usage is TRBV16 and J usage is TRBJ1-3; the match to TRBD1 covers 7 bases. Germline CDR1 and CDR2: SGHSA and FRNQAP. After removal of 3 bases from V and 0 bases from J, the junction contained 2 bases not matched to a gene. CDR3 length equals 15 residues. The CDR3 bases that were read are TGTGCAAGCAGCTTCCAGGGGGGTTCTGGAAATACGCTCTAT. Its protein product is CASSFQGGSGNTLY. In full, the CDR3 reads CASSFQGGSGNTLYF.

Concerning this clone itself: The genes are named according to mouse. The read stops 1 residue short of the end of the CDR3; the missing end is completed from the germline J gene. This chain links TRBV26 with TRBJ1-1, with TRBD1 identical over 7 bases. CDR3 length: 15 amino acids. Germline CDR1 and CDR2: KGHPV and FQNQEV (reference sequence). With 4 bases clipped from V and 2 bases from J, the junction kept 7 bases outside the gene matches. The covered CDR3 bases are TGTGCCAGCAGTCCCTACAGGGGAGGCAACACAGAAGTCTTC. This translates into CASSPYRGGNTEVF. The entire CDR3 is CASSPYRGGNTEVFF.

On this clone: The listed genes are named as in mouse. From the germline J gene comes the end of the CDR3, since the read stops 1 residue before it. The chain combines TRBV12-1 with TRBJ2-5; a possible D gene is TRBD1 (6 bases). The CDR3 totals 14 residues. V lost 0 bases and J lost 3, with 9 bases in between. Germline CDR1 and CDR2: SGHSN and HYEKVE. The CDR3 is CASSLPGHQDTQYF. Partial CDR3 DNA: TGTGCCAGCTCTCTCCCGGGACATCAAGACACCCAGTAC.

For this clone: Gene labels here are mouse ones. CDR3 loop: CASSRRGANTEVFF. The sequenced part of the CDR3 DNA is TGTGCCAGCAGTCGCAGGGGTGCAAACACAGAAGTCTTC. V is TRBV26 and J is TRBJ1-1; TRBD1 is a possible D gene (6 bases). The read ends 1 residue shy of where the CDR3 ends; the end is completed using the germline J gene. CDR1 and CDR2 from the germline V gene are KGHPV and FQNQEV (reference sequence). V was trimmed by 4 bases and J by 0 bases, leaving 9 bases between them. The CDR3 consists of 14 residues. Full variable domain (remainder filled in from reference TRBV26 and TRBJ1-1): NSKVIQTPRYLVKGQGQKAKMRCIPEKGHPVVFWYQQNKNNEFKFLINFQNQEVLQQIDMTEKRFSAECPSNSPCSLEIQSSEAGDSALYLCASSRRGANTEVFFGKGTRLTVV.

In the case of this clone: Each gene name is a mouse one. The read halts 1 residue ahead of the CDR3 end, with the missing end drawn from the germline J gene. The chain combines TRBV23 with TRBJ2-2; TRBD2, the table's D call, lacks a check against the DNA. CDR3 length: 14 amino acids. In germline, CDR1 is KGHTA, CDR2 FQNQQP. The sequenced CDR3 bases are TGCTCCAGCAGTCTGGGGGGAGACACCGGGCAGCTCTAC. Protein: CSSSLGGDTGQLY. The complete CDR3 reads CSSSLGGDTGQLYF.

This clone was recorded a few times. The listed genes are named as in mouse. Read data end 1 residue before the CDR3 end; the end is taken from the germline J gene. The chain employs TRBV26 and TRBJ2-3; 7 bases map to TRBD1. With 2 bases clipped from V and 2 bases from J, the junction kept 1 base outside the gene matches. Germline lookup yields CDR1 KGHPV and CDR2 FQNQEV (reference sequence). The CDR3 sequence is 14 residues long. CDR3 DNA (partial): TGTGCCAGCAGTCTGACAGGGGTTGCAGAAACGCTGTAT. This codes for CASSLTGVAETLY. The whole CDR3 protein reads CASSLTGVAETLYF.

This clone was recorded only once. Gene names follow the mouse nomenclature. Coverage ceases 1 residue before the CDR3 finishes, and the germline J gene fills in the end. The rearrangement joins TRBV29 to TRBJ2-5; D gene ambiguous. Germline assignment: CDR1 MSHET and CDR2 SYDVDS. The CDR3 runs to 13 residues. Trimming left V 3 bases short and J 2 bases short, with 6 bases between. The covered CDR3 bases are TGTGCTAGCAGTTTTGGCAGCCAAGACACCCAGTAC. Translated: CASSFGSQDTQY. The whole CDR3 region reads CASSFGSQDTQYF.

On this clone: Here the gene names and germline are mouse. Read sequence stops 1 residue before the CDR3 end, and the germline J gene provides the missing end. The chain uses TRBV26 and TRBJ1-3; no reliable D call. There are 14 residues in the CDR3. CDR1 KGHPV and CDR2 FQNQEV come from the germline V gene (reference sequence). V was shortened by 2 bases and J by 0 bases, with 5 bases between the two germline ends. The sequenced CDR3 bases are TGTGCCAGCAGTCTGAGGGATTCTGGAAATACGCTCTAT. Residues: CASSLRDSGNTLY. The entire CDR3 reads CASSLRDSGNTLYF. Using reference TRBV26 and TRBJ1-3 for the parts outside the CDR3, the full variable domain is NSKVIQTPRYLVKGQGQKAKMRCIPEKGHPVVFWYQQNKNNEFKFLINFQNQEVLQQIDMTEKRFSAECPSNSPCSLEIQSSEAGDSALYLCASSLRDSGNTLYFGEGSRLIVV.

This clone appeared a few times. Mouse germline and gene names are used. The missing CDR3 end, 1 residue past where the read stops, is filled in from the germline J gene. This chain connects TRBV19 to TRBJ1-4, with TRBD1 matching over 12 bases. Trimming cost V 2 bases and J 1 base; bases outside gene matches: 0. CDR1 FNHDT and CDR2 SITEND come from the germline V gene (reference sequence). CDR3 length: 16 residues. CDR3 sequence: CASSMGQGASNERLFF. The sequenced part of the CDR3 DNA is TGTGCCAGCAGTATGGGACAGGGGGCTTCCAACGAAAGATTATTT. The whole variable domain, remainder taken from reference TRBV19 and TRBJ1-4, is GGIITQTPKFLIGQEGQKLTLKCQQNFNHDTMYWYRQDSGKGLRLIYYSITENDLQKGDLSEGYDASREKKSSFSLTVTSAQKNEMAVFLCASSMGQGASNERLFFGHGTKLSVL.

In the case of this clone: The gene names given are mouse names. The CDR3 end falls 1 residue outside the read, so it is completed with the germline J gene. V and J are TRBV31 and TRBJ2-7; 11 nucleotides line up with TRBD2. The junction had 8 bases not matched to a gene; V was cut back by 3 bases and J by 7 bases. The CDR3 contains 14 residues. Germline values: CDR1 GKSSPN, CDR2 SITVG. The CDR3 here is CAWSPGLGALEQYF. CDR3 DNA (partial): TGTGCCTGGAGCCCGGGACTGGGGGCCCTGGAACAGTAC.

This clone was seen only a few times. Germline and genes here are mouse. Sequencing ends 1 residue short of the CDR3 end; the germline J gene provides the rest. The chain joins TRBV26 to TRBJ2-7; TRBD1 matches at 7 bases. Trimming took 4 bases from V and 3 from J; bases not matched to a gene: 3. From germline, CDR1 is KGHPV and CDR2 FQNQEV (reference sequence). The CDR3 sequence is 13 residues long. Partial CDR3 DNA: TGTGCCAGCAGTCCGGGACAGTTCTATGAACAGTAC. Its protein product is CASSPGQFYEQY. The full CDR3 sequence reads CASSPGQFYEQYF. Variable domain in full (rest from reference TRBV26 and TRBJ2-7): NSKVIQTPRYLVKGQGQKAKMRCIPEKGHPVVFWYQQNKNNEFKFLINFQNQEVLQQIDMTEKRFSAECPSNSPCSLEIQSSEAGDSALYLCASSPGQFYEQYFGPGTRLTVL.

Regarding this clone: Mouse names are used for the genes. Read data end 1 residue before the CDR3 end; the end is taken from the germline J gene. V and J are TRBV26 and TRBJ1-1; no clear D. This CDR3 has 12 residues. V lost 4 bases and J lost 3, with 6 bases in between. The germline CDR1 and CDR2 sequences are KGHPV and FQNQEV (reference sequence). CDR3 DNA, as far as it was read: TGTGCCAGCAGTCGAGGGTACACAGAAGTCTTC. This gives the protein CASSRGYTEVF. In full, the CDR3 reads CASSRGYTEVFF.

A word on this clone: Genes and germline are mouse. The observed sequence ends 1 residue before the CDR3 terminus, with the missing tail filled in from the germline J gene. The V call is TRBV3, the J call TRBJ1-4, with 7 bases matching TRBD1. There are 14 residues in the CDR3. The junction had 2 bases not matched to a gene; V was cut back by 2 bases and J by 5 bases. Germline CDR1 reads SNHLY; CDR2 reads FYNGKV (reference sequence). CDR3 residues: CASSLTQGNERLFF. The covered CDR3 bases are TGTGCCAGCAGCTTAACACAGGGGAACGAAAGATTATTT.

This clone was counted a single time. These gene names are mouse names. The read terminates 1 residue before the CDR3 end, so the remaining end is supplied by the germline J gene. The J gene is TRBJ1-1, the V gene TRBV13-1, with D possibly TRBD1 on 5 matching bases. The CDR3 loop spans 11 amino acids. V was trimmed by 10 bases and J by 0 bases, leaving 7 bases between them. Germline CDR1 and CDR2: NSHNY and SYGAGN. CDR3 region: CAAGQNTEVFF. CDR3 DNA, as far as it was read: TGTGCCGCGGGACAGAACACAGAAGTCTTC.

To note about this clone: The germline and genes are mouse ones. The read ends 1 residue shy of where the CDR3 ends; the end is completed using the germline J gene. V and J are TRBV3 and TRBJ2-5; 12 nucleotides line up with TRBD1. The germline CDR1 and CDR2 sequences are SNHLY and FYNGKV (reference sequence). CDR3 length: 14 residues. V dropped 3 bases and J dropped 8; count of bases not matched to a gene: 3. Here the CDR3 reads CASSLGQGAGTQYF. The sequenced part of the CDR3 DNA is TGTGCCAGCAGCTTGGGACAGGGGGCCGGCACCCAGTAC.

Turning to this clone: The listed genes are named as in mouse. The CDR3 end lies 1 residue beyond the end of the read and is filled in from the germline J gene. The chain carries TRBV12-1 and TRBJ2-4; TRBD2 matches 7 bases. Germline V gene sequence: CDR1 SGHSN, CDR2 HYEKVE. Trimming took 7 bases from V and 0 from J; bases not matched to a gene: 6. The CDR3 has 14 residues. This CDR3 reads CARGWGSSQNTLYF. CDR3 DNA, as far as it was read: TGTGCCAGGGGCTGGGGGTCTAGTCAAAACACCTTGTAC.

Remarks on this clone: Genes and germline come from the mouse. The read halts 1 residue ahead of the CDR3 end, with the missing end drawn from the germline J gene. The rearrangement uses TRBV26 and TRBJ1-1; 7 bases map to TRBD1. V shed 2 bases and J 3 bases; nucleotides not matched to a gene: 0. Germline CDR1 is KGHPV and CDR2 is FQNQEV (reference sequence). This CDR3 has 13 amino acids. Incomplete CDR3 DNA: TGTGCCAGCAGTCTGGGGACAGACACAGAAGTCTTC. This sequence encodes CASSLGTDTEVF. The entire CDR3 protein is CASSLGTDTEVFF.

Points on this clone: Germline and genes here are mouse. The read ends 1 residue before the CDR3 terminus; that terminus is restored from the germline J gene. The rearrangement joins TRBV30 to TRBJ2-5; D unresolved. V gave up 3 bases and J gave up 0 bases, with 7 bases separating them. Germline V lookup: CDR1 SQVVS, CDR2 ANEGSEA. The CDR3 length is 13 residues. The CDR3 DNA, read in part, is TGTAGTTCTAGTTGGGTTAACCAAGACACCCAGTAC. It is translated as CSSSWVNQDTQY. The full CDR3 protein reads CSSSWVNQDTQYF.

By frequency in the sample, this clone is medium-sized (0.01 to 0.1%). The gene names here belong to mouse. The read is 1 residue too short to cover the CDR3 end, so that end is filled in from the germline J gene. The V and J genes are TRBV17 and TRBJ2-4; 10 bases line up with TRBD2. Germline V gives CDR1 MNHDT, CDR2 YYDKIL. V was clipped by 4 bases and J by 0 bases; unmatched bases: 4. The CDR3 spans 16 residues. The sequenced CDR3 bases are TGTGCTAGCAGTACGGGACTGGGGTCTAGTCAAAACACCTTGTAC. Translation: CASSTGLGSSQNTLY. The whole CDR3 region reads CASSTGLGSSQNTLYF.

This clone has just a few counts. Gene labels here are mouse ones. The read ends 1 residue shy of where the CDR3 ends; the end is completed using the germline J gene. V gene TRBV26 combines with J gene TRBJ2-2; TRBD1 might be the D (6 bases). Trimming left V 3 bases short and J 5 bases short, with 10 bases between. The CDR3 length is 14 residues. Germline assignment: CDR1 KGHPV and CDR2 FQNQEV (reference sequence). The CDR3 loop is CASSLQGRTGQLYF. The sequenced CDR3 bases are TGTGCCAGCAGTCTTCAGGGGCGGACCGGGCAGCTCTAC.

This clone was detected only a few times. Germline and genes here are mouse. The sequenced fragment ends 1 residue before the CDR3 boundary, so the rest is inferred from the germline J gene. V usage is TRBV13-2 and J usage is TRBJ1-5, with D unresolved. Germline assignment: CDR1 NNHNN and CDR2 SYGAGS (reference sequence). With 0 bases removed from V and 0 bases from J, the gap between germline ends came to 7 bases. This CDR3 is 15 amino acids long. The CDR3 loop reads CASGDVGSNNQAPLF. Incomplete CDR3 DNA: TGTGCCAGCGGTGATGTAGGCAGTAACAACCAGGCTCCGCTT.